This note documents a single T cell receptor beta chain sequence. Its antigen is as yet unknown. The sample originates from a study of T cells in Graves' hyperthyroidism and ophthalmopathy. Study summary: Before any treatment, at initial diagnosis, peripheral blood was collected.

CDR3 length: 13 residues. Trimming took 4 bases from V and 4 from J, leaving 9 bases between them. Germline-derived CDR1 and CDR2 are SEHNR and FQNEAQ (reference sequence). Across 18 months, stable Graves' hyperthyroidism was marked by no progression to ophthalmopathy. Study observations and caveats: Classification by a 13 V-J model distinguished ophthalmopathy from stable hyperthyroidism. Most thyroid clonotypes expanded above 0.001 were also detected in blood.

RNA transcripts yielded amplified TCR beta CDR3 regions. In the first-round RT-PCR of the TCR CDR3, the HTBI primer set was used. From the multiplex PCR reads, TCRdb called clonotypes with MiXCR, one entry per CDR3 protein. Here the sample spans about 400,000 distinct CDR3 sequences, under 15% being singletons. Sequencing was performed on blood. This sequence was found in a young woman with Graves' hyperthyroidism. This chain joins TRBV7-9 and TRBJ2-3; no clear D. CDR3 sequence reads: CASSSPLSDTQYF. DNA of the CDR3: TGTGCCAGCAGCTCCCCTTTATCAGATACGCAGTATTTT.